This T cell receptor beta chain appears in the sequencing data of a study of cytomegalovirus exposure and HLA in healthy donors. General study results and limits: Researchers reported in a later analysis that common viral pathogens appeared linked to several top clusters.

Trimming removed 7 bases from V and 7 bases from J, with 13 bases in between. CDR1 MNHEY and CDR2 SVGAGI come from the germline V gene. The CDR3 covers 13 residues. A remark on this clone: What it binds is not known.

60 Vbeta and 13 Jbeta primers were used in PCR. TCRdb keeps only in-frame clones here, not all; method: immunoSEQ multiplex PCR. The sample includes about 170,000 clones, 75% to 90% seen only once; the top ten take less than 2.5%. The clonotype comes from a male donor in good health and CMV-seronegative. The sequenced sample consisted of PBMCs. The chain carries TRBV6-5 and TRBJ2-2, with a tentative D call TRBD1 (5 bases). The CDR3 DNA reads as TGTGCCAGCACCTTATTTCAGGGCGGGGAGCTGTTTTTT. Translation: CASTLFQGGELFF.